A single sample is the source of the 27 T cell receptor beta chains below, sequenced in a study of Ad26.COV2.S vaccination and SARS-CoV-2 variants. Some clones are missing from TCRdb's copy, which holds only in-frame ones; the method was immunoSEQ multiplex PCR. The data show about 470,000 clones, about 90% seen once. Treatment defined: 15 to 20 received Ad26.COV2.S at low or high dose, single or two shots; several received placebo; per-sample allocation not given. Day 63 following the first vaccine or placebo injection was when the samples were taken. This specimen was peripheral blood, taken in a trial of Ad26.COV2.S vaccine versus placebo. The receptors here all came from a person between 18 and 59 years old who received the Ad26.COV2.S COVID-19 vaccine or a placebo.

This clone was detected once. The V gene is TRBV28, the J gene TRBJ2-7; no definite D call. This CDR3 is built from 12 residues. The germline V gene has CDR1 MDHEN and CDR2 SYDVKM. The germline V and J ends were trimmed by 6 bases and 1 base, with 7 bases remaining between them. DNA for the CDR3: TGTGCCAGCAGGACCGATTCCTACGAGCAGTACTTC. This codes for CASRTDSYEQYF.

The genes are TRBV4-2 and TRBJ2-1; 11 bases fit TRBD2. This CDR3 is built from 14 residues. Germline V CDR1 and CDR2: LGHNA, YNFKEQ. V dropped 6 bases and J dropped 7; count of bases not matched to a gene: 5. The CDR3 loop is CASRPLAGDNEQFF. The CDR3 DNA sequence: TGTGCCAGCAGGCCACTAGCGGGAGATAATGAGCAGTTCTTC.

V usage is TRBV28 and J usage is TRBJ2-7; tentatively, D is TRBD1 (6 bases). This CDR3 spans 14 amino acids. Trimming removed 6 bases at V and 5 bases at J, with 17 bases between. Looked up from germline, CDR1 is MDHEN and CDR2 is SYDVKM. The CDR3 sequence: CASRGLVGAHEQYF. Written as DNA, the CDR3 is TGTGCCAGCAGGGGTTTGGTGGGGGCCCACGAGCAGTACTTC. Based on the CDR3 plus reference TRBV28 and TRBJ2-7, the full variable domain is DVKVTQSSRYLVKRTGEKVFLECVQDMDHENMFWYRQDPGLGLRLIYFSYDVKMKEKGDIPEGYSVSREKKERFSLILESASTNQTSMYLCASRGLVGAHEQYFGPGTRLTVT.

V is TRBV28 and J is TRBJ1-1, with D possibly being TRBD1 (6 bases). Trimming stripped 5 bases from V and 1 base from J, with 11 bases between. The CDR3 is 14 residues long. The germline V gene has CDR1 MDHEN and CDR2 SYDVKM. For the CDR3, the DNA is TGTGCCAGCAGTAATCGACAGGCGAACACTGAAGCTTTCTTT. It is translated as CASSNRQANTEAFF.

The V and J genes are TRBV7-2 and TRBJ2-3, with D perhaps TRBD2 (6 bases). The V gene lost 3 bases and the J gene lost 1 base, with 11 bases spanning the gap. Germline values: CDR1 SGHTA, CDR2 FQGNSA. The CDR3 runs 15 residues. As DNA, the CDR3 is TGTGCCAGCAGCTTCGGCGGGATAGGCACAGATACGCAGTATTTT. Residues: CASSFGGIGTDTQYF.

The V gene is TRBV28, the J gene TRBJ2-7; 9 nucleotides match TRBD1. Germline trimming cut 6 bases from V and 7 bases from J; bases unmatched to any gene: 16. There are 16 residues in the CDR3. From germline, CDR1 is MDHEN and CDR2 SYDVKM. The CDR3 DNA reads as TGTGCCAGCAGCAAAACCGGGACAGGGAGGAGTAGGGAGCAGTACTTC. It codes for CASSKTGTGRSREQYF. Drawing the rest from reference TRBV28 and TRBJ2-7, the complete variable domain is DVKVTQSSRYLVKRTGEKVFLECVQDMDHENMFWYRQDPGLGLRLIYFSYDVKMKEKGDIPEGYSVSREKKERFSLILESASTNQTSMYLCASSKTGTGRSREQYFGPGTRLTVT.

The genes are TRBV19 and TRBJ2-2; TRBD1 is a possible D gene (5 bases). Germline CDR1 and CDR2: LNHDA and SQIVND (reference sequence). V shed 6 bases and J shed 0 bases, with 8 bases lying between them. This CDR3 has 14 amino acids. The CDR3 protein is CASSQGTNTGELFF. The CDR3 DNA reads TGTGCCAGTAGCCAGGGTACGAACACCGGGGAGCTGTTTTTT. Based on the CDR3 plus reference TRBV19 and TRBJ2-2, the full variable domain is DGGITQSPKYLFRKEGQNVTLSCEQNLNHDAMYWYRQDPGQGLRLIYYSQIVNDFQKGDIAEGYSVSREKKESFPLTVTSAQKNPTAFYLCASSQGTNTGELFFGEGSRLTVL.

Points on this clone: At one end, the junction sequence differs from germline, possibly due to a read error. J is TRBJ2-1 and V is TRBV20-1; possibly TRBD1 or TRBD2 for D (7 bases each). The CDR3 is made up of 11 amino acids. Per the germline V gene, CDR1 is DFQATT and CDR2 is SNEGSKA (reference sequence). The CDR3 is CSATRGGFVIF. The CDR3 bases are TGCAGTGCCACCAGGGGGGGGTTCGTGATCTTC.

The CDR3 nucleotides are TGTGCCAGCTCACCTGGGGTGCAGGGGATCTTGCGTGAGCAGTTCTTC. Its protein is CASSPGVQGILREQFF. The chain is built from TRBV18 and TRBJ2-1; a weak D match, TRBD1 (6 bases). The CDR3 spans 16 residues. Germline V gene sequence: CDR1 KGHSH, CDR2 LQKENI. V was clipped by 3 bases and J by 9 bases, with 21 bases between them.

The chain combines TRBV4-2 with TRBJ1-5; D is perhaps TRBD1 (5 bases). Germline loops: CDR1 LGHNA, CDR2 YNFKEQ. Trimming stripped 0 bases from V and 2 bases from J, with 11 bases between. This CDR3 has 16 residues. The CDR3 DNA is TGTGCCAGCAGCCAAGAGCTCGGGACGGGCAATCAGCCCCAGCATTTT. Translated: CASSQELGTGNQPQHF.

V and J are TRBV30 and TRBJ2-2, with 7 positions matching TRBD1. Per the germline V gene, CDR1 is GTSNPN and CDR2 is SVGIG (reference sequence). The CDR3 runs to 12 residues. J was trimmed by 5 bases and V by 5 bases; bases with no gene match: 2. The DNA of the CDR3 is TGTGCCTGGGACAGGGTAACCGGGGAGCTGTTTTTT. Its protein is CAWDRVTGELFF.

The CDR3 DNA reads as TGTGCCAGCAGTTTAGGGGGGTTTGTCGGAAAACTGTTTTTT. It is translated as CASSLGGFVGKLFF. The chain links TRBV27 to TRBJ1-4; D may be TRBD1 (5 bases). V was clipped by 2 bases and J by 10 bases, with 14 bases between them. The length of the CDR3 is 14 residues. CDR1 and CDR2 (germline): MNHEY, SMNVEV (reference sequence).

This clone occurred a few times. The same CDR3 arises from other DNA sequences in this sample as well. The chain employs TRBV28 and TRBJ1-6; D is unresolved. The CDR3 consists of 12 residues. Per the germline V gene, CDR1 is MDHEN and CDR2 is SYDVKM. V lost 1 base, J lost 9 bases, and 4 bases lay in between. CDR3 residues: CASSLLFSPLHF. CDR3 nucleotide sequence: TGTGCCAGCAGTTTATTATTTTCACCCCTCCACTTT.

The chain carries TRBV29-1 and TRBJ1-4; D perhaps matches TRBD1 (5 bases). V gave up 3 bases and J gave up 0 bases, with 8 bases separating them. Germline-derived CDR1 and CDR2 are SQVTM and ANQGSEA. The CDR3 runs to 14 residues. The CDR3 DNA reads TGCAGCGTTGATGTGGGGGCAACTAATGAAAAACTGTTTTTT. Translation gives CSVDVGATNEKLFF.

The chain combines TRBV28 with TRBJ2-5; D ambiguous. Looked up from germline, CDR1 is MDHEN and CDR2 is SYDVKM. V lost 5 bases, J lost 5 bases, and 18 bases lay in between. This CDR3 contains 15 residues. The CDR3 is CASSPGLKRKETQYF. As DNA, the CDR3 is TGTGCCAGCAGTCCGGGCCTAAAAAGGAAGGAGACCCAGTACTTC.

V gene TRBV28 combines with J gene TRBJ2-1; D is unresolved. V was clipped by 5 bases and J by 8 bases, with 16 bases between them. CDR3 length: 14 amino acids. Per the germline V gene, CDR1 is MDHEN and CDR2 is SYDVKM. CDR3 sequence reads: CASSPYPEGHEQFF. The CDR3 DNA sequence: TGTGCCAGCAGTCCTTACCCGGAAGGCCATGAGCAGTTCTTC.

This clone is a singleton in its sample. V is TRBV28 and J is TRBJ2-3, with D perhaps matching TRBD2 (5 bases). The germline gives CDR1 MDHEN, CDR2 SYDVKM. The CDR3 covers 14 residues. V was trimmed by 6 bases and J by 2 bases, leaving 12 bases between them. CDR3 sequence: CASRAVTLTDTQYF. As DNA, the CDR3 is TGTGCCAGCAGAGCGGTAACACTCACAGATACGCAGTATTTT.

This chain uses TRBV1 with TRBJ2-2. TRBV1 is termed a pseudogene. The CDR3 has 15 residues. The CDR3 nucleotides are TGCACCAGCAGCCAAGAGTCCCGCGCAGACGGGGAGCTGTTTTTT. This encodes CTSSQESRADGELFF.

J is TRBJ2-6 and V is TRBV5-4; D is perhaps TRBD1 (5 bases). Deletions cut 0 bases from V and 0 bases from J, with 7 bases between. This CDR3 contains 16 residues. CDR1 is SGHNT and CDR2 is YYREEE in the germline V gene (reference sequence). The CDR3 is CASSLVGDSGANVLTF. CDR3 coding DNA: TGTGCCAGCAGCTTGGTAGGGGACTCTGGGGCCAACGTCCTGACTTTC. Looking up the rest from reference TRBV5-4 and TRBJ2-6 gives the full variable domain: ETGVTQSPTHLIKTRGQQVTLRCSSQSGHNTVSWYQQALGQGPQFIFQYYREEENGRGNFPPRFSGLQFPNYSSELNVNALELDDSALYLCASSLVGDSGANVLTFGAGSRLTVL.

CDR3 coding DNA: TGTGCCAGCAGTTACTCCGGGGGCGTGGGCACAGATACGCAGTATTTT. It translates to CASSYSGGVGTDTQYF. This chain connects TRBV6-5 to TRBJ2-3; D is possibly TRBD1 or TRBD2 (6 bases each). This CDR3 is built from 16 residues. CDR1 is MNHEY, CDR2 SVGAGI, per germline. V lost 0 bases, J lost 1 base, and 11 bases lay in between.

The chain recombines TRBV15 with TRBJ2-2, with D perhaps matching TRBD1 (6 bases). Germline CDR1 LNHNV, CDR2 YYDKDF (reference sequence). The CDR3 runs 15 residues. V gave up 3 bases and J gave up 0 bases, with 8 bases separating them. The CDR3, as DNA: TGTGCCACCAGCAGGGACAGTTCGAACACCGGGGAGCTGTTTTTT. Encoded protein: CATSRDSSNTGELFF.

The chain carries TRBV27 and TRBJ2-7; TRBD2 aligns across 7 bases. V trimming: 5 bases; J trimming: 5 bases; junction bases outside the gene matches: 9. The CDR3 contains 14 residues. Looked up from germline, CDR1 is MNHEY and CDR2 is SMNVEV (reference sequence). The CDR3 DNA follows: TGTGCCAGCAGTGCCCGGGGAGGGTTCCACGAGCAGTACTTC. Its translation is CASSARGGFHEQYF.

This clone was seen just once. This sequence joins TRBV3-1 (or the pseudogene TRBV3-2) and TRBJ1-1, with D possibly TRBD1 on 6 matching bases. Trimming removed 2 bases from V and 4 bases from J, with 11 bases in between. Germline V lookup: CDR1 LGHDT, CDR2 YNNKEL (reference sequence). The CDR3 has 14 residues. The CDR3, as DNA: TGTGCCAGCAGCCAAAGGGGGGCGGGCACTGAAGCTTTCTTT. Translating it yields CASSQRGAGTEAFF.

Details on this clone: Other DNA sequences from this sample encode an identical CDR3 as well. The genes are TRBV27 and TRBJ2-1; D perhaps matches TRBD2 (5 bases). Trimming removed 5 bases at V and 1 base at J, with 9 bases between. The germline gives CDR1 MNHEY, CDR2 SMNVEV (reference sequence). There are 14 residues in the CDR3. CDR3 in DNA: TGTGCCAGCAGTAGTGGGAGTTCCTACAATGAGCAGTTCTTC. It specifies CASSSGSSYNEQFF.

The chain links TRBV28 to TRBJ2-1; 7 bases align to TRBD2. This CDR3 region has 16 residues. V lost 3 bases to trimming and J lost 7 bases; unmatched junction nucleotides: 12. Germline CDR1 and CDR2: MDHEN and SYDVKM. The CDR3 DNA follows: TGTGCCAGCAGTTTCCCCGGGCCGGGAGGAGTAAATGAGCAGTTCTTC. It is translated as CASSFPGPGGVNEQFF.

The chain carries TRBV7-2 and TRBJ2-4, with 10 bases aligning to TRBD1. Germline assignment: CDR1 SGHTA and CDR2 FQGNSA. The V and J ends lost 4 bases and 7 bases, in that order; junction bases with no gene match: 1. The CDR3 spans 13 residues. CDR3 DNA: TGTGCCAGCAGCTCGGACAGGGGGAACATTCAGTACTTC. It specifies CASSSDRGNIQYF.

DNA of the CDR3: TGTGCCAGCTGGGGAGGGGGCGGTCAGCCCCAGCATTTT. Its protein is CASWGGGGQPQHF. This sequence joins TRBV2 and TRBJ1-5, with TRBD1 matching 7 bases. The ends lost 8 bases at V and 6 bases at J; junction bases unmatched: 7. This CDR3 comprises 13 residues. Germline V gives CDR1 SNHLY, CDR2 FYNNEI.